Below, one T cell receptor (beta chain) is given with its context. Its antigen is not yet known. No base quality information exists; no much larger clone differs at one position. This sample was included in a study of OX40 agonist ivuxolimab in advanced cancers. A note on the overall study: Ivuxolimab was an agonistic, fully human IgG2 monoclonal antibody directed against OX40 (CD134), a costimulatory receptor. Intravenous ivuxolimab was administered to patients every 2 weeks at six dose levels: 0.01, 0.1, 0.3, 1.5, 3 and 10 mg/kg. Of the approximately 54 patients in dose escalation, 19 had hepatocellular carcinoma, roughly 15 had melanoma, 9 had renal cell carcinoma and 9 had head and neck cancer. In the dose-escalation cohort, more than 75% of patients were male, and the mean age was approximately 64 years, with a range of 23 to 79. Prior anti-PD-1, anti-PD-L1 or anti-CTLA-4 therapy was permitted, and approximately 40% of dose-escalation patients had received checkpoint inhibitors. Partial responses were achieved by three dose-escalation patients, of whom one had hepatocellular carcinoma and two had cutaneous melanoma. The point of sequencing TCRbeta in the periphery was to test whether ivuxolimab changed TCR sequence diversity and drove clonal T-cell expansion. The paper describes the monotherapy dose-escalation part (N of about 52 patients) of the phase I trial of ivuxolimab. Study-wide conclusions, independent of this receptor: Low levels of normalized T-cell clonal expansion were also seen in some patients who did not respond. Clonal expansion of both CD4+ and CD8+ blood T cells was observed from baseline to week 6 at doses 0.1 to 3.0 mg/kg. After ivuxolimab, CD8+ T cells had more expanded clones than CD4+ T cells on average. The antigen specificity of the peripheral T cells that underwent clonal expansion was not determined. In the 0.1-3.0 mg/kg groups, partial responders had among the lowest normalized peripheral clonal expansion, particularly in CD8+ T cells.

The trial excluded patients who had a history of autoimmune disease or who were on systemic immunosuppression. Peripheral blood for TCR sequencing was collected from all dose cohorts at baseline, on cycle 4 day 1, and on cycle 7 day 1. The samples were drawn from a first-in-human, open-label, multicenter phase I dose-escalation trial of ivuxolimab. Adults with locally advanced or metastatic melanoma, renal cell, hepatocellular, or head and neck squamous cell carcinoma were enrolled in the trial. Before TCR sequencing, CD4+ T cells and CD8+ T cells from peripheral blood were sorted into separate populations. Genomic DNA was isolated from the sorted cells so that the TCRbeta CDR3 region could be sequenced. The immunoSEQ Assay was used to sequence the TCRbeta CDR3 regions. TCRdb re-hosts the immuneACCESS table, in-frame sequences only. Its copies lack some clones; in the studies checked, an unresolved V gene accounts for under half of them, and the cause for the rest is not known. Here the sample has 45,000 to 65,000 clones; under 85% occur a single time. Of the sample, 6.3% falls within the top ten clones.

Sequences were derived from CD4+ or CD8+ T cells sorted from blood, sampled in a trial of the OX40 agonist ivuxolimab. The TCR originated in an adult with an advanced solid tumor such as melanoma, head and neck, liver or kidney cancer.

The nucleotides are TGTGCCAGCACCGCCGGGTGGTACATGAACACTGAAGCTTTCTTT. Translated, this is CASTAGWYMNTEAFF. This chain joins TRBV5-5 to TRBJ1-1; the D gene cannot be resolved reliably. The CDR3 contains 15 residues, cysteine and phenylalanine counted. Of the read, only the CDR3 DNA is kept; its 45 bases are in frame from base 1. CDR1 and CDR2, per the germline V gene (reference sequence), are SGHKS and YYEKEE. The trim is 6 bases for V and 0 bases for J, with a gap of 15 bases between the germline ends.